The 17 T cell receptor beta chains reported below all come from one sample, sequenced in a study of lymphopenia after photon versus proton radiotherapy. TCRdb keeps only in-frame clones here, not all; method: immunoSEQ multiplex PCR. The sample includes around 55,000 clones, approximately 84% of them seen just once. Sample: peripheral blood, taken from a patient treated with proton-based radiotherapy. The receptors derive from a man aged 60 to 75 with pancreatic cancer.

The V call is TRBV9, the J call TRBJ2-1; 8 bases are shared with TRBD2. This CDR3 has 15 residues. Germline values: CDR1 SGDLS, CDR2 YYNGEE. V shed 4 bases, J shed 2 bases, and the junction held 5 bases outside the gene matches. The CDR3: CASSLSGSAYNEQFF. The CDR3 nucleotides are TGTGCCAGCAGCCTCAGCGGGAGCGCCTACAATGAGCAGTTCTTC.

The chain recombines TRBV5-5 with TRBJ2-7, with D unclear. The CDR3 contains 15 residues. CDR1 and CDR2 (germline): SGHKS, YYEKEE (reference sequence). Trimming stripped 1 base from V and 2 bases from J, with 13 bases between. DNA for the CDR3: TGTGCCAGCAGCTTGACTCCCCGTGCAACCTACGAGCAGTACTTC. The encoded protein is CASSLTPRATYEQYF.

The rearrangement uses TRBV6-1 and TRBJ2-1, with D possibly matching TRBD2 (5 bases). In germline, CDR1 is MNHNS, CDR2 SASEGT. The CDR3 totals 14 residues. V lost 7 bases to trimming and J lost 3 bases, with 13 bases between them. CDR3 in amino acids: CASKGRADYNEQFF. DNA of the CDR3: TGTGCCAGCAAGGGTCGAGCGGACTACAATGAGCAGTTCTTC.

The gene calls are TRBV9 and TRBJ2-3, with a possible D match to TRBD2 (6 bases). V lost 3 bases to trimming and J lost 0 bases, with 20 bases between them. This CDR3 spans 18 amino acids. The V gene's germline CDR1 is SGDLS and CDR2 YYNGEE. CDR3 nucleotide sequence: TGTGCCAGCAGCGCTGGCCGGGACGGACTACCAAGCACAGATACGCAGTATTTT. Translating it yields CASSAGRDGLPSTDTQYF.

This clone has more than one count but fewer than ten. The rearrangement joins TRBV25-1 to TRBJ2-2; 8 nucleotides line up with TRBD2. Germline values: CDR1 MGHDK, CDR2 SYGVNS. V trimming: 4 bases; J trimming: 6 bases; junction bases outside the gene matches: 1. The CDR3 extends over 13 amino acids. DNA for the CDR3: TGTGCCAGCAGTGGACTAGCGTCCGGGGAGCTGTTTTTT. Its protein is CASSGLASGELFF.

V usage is TRBV28 and J usage is TRBJ2-1; D is tentatively TRBD1 or TRBD2 (5 bases each). Germline V gene lookup returns CDR1 MDHEN and CDR2 SYDVKM. This CDR3 is built from 16 residues. The ends were cut back, 4 bases at V and 1 base at J, with 14 bases in the middle. CDR3 sequence reads: CASSSPGTLSYNEQFF. The CDR3 nucleotides read TGTGCCAGCAGTTCCCCCGGGACGCTTTCCTACAATGAGCAGTTCTTC.

CDR3: CSALQGPEKEKLFF. The CDR3 nucleotides are TGCAGCGCACTACAGGGGCCTGAAAAAGAAAAACTGTTTTTT. This chain links TRBV29-1 with TRBJ1-4, with 7 nucleotides matching TRBD1. The V gene end was trimmed by 7 bases and the J gene end by 8 bases; junction bases not matched to a gene: 13. Germline V gene sequence: CDR1 SQVTM, CDR2 ANQGSEA. The CDR3 length is 14 residues.

This chain connects TRBV4-3 to TRBJ1-6, with D hard to call. Germline assignment: CDR1 LGHNA and CDR2 YSLEER. The CDR3 totals 14 residues. The V gene lost 1 base and the J gene lost 7 bases, with 8 bases spanning the gap. CDR3 residues: CASSQGTRNSPLHF. CDR3 in DNA: TGCGCCAGCAGCCAAGGGACGAGGAATTCACCCCTCCACTTT.

This chain joins TRBV27 and TRBJ2-1; the D is unclear. Germline CDR1 reads MNHEY; CDR2 reads SMNVEV (reference sequence). V was trimmed by 4 bases and J by 15 bases, leaving 16 bases between them. The CDR3 consists of 12 residues. The CDR3 spells CASSSVRAPRFF. CDR3 DNA: TGTGCCAGCAGTTCGGTTAGAGCCCCTCGGTTCTTC.

A single count supports this clone. The gene calls are TRBV9 and TRBJ1-1; TRBD1 matches at 7 bases. The CDR3 spans 14 residues. Trimming removed 4 bases from V and 1 base from J; junction bases left unmatched: 4. The germline V gene has CDR1 SGDLS and CDR2 YYNGEE. The DNA of the CDR3 is TGTGCCAGCAGCCCCCACAGGGGGAACACTGAAGCTTTCTTT. This sequence encodes CASSPHRGNTEAFF.

V and J are TRBV4-3 and TRBJ1-2; a possible D gene is TRBD1 (5 bases). The CDR3 extends over 15 amino acids. V was shortened by 0 bases and J by 7 bases, with 15 bases between the two germline ends. The V gene's germline CDR1 is LGHNA and CDR2 YSLEER. The CDR3 nucleotides are TGCGCCAGCAGCCAAGATTGGGCAGGGCCGGGTGGCTACACCTTC. Translating gives CASSQDWAGPGGYTF.

The V gene is TRBV7-6, the J gene TRBJ2-3, with TRBD2 identical over 10 bases. This CDR3 contains 22 residues. Germline trimming cut 2 bases from V and 0 bases from J; bases unmatched to any gene: 20. The V gene's germline CDR1 is SGHVS and CDR2 FNYEAQ. This CDR3 reads CASSLRSMASGRTRASTDTQYF. CDR3 in DNA: TGTGCCAGCAGCTTACGGAGTATGGCTAGCGGGAGAACAAGGGCTAGCACAGATACGCAGTATTTT. Supplemented by reference TRBV7-6 and TRBJ2-3, the full variable domain reads GAGVSQSPRYKVTKRGQDVALRCDPISGHVSLYWYRQALGQGPEFLTYFNYEAQQDKSGLPNDRFSAERPEGSISTLTIQRTEQRDSAMYRCASSLRSMASGRTRASTDTQYFGPGTRLTVL.

A word on this clone: The sample has other DNA sequences that encode this CDR3 too. The chain has TRBV14 and TRBJ2-7; 11 nucleotides agree with TRBD2. The junction had 3 bases not matched to a gene; V was cut back by 1 base and J by 4 bases. CDR1 and CDR2 (germline): SGHDN, FVKESK. The CDR3 sequence is 15 residues long. DNA for the CDR3: TGTGCCAGCAGCCAAGGACTAGCGGGGTTTTACGAGCAGTACTTC. Translating it yields CASSQGLAGFYEQYF.

The V call is TRBV9, the J call TRBJ2-3, with TRBD2 matching over 9 bases. CDR3 length: 17 amino acids. Germline CDR1 reads SGDLS; CDR2 reads YYNGEE. With 3 bases clipped from V and 1 base from J, the junction kept 9 bases outside the gene matches. The CDR3 is CASSETSGAFGTDTQYF. The CDR3, as DNA: TGTGCCAGCAGCGAGACTAGCGGTGCTTTCGGCACAGATACGCAGTATTTT.

The V gene is TRBV28, the J gene TRBJ2-7, with 8 positions matching TRBD1. Germline CDR1 and CDR2: MDHEN and SYDVKM. CDR3 length equals 14 residues. V lost 6 bases, J lost 2 bases, and 6 bases stayed unmatched. CDR3 DNA: TGTGCCAGCAGGGGGACAGGCGTTACCTACGAGCAGTACTTC. It codes for CASRGTGVTYEQYF.

This clone occurred once. This chain uses TRBV18 with TRBJ2-5; no reliable D call. The CDR3 has 13 residues. Per germline, CDR1 KGHSH and CDR2 LQKENI. V was clipped by 3 bases and J by 3 bases, with 8 bases between them. CDR3 bases: TGTGCCAGCTCACCGTTAGGCGAAGAGACCCAGTACTTC. This translates into CASSPLGEETQYF. The complete variable domain, with remaining parts taken from reference TRBV18 and TRBJ2-5, reads NAGVMQNPRHLVRRRGQEARLRCSPMKGHSHVYWYRQLPEEGLKFMVYLQKENIIDESGMPKERFSAEFPKEGPSILRIQQVVRGDSAAYFCASSPLGEETQYFGPGTRLLVL.

The chain couples TRBV6-5 to TRBJ2-7; D might be TRBD2 (6 bases). With 4 bases removed from V and 1 base from J, the gap between germline ends came to 8 bases. The V gene's germline CDR1 is MNHEY and CDR2 SVGAGI. This CDR3 contains 13 residues. The CDR3 DNA sequence: TGTGCCAGCAGTTTGCGGGGATCCTACGAGCAGTACTTC. Protein: CASSLRGSYEQYF.